The 2 T cell receptor beta chains listed next were all sequenced from one sample in a study of blood T cells in healthy people across ages. The authors ran a second PCR of roughly 6 to 11 cycles using a sample-barcoded 5' primer and a J-beta primer mix. In TCRdb, the 5' RACE reads were re-called with MiXCR into one record per CDR3 protein. The sample records more than 550,000 distinct CDR3 sequences, 20% to 25% being singletons. Sequencing was carried out using blood. Every receptor here comes from a man between 65 and 85 years old in good health.

This clonotype was found a few times. A read error may explain this, as a much larger clone is one base away. The chain links TRBV6-1 to TRBJ2-5; a possible D gene is TRBD2 (5 bases). The J call may be mistaken, given a closer DNA end match to TRBJ2-1. Germline loops: CDR1 MNHNS, CDR2 SASEGT. The CDR3 length is 17 residues. CDR3 region: CASSEVLRTRMRNEQFF. DNA of the CDR3: TGTGCCAGCAGTGAAGTGCTTCGGACTCGGATGAGGAATGAGCAGTTCTTC.

Only a few counts were recorded for this clonotype. This chain links TRBV20-1 with TRBJ2-5, with D perhaps TRBD2 (5 bases). The DNA matches TRBJ2-7 better at its end, which makes the J call doubtful. This CDR3 has 14 residues. Per germline, CDR1 DFQATT and CDR2 SNEGSKA (reference sequence). The CDR3 DNA sequence: TGCAGTGCTAGAGGGCGGGTCCCTACCTACGAGCAGTACTTC. Residues: CSARGRVPTYEQYF.